Sequencing of this TCR beta chain was carried out in a study of beta chain features in type 1 diabetes. The study reverse transcribed the entire isolated RNA, so it sequenced expressed TCRB transcripts. Assay used: immunoSEQ multiplex PCR; TCRdb lists only in-frame clones, some missing. The sample has under 350,000 clones, approximately 8.1% seen once. V dropped 0 bases and J dropped 6 bases, with 12 bases sitting between them. The CDR3 contains 15 residues. Germline CDR1 and CDR2: LGHNA and YNFKEQ. V and J are TRBV4-2 and TRBJ2-1, with no clear D. This TCR derives from a woman younger than 35 in good health. Sequenced input: central memory CD4+ T cells from blood. CDR3 DNA sequence: TGTGCCAGCAGCCAAGAGGGATCGCGAGGCAATGAGCAGTTCTTC. Translation gives CASSQEGSRGNEQFF.